The source of this T cell receptor (beta chain) is a study of CD8+ T cells in alopecia areata. There are many counts of this clone. Its antigen is not identified. Extracted RNA was reverse transcribed into cDNA, the sequencing template. The data were produced by immunoSEQ multiplex PCR, yet TCRdb's version contains in-frame clones alone and is incomplete. This sample carries 100,000 to 120,000 clones, approximately 59% of them seen once, and the ten largest clones take around 20%. Sorted out of PBMCs were CD4+ T cells and CD8+ T cells. General study findings and limits: With patients, TCR sharing proved less clear than in mice, a difference possibly related to HLA. Normal-skin resident alphabeta T cells also appear among scalp sample sequences.

The sample comprised CD8+ T cells sorted from blood. The sequence came from a human donor in good health.

The CDR3 DNA reads TGTGCCAGCAGCGTGGGACAGGGATGGACCGGGGAGCTGTTTTTT. Its protein product is CASSVGQGWTGELFF. The V call is TRBV11-2, the J call TRBJ2-2; TRBD1 matches at 9 bases. The ends lost 5 bases at V and 5 bases at J; junction bases unmatched: 6. CDR3 length: 15 residues. In germline, CDR1 is SGHAT, CDR2 FQNNGV.